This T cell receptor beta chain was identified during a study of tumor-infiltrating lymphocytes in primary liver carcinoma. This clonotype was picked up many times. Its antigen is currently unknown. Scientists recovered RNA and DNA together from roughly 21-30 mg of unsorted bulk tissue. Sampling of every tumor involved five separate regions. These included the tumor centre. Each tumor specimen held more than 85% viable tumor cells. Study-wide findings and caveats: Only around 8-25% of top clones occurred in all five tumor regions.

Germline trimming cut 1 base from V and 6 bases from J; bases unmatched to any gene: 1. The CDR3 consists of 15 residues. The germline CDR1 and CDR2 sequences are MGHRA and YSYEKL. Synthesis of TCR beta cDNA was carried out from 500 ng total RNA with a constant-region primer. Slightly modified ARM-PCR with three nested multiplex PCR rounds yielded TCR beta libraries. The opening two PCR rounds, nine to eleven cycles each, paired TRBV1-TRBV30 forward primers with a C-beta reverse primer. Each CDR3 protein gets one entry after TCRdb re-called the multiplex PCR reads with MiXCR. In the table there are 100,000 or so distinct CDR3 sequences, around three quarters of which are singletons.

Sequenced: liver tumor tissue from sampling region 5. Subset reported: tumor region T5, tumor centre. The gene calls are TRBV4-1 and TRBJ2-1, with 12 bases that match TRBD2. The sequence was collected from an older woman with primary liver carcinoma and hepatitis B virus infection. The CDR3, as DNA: TGCGCCAGCAGCCAAGGGACTAGCGGGACCAATGAGCAGTTCTTC. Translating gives CASSQGTSGTNEQFF.